The T cell receptor beta chain described here comes from a study of shared clonotypes between healthy human individuals. This CDR3 spans 15 amino acids. V was pared by 6 bases and J by 3 bases, with 8 bases of the junction left unmatched. Germline V gene lookup returns CDR1 MDHEN and CDR2 SYDVKM. This table comes from immunoSEQ multiplex PCR, and its TCRdb copy is limited to in-frame clones, with some not included. The data contain roughly 2,500,000 clones, 93% of them singletons. This clone was seen a single time. Sequenced: naive CD4+ T cells from PBMCs. Noted subset: CD45RA+ positively selected. The rearrangement links TRBV28 to TRBJ2-1, with TRBD2 matching over 7 bases. This TCR was sampled from a young man in good health. Some clones in this sample may be carry-over from other donors' samples. The CDR3 nucleotides read TGTGCCAGCAGCCCGAGCGGGATGGACTACAATGAGCAGTTCTTC. As protein: CASSPSGMDYNEQFF.